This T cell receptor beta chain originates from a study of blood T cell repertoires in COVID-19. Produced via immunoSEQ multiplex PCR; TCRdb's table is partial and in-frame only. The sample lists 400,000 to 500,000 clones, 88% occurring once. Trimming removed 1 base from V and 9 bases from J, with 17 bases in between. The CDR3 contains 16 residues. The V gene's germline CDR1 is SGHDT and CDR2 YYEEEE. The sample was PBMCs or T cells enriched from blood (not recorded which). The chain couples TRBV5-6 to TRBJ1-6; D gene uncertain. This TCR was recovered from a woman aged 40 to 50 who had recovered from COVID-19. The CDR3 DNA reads TGTGCCAGCAGCTTGATTTCTGCCGAACTTTCTTCACCCCTCCACTTT. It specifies CASSLISAELSSPLHF. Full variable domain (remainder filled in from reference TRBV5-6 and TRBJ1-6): DAGVTQSPTHLIKTRGQQVTLRCSPKSGHDTVSWYQQALGQGPQFIFQYYEEEERQRGNFPDRFSGHQFPNYSSELNVNALLLGDSALYLCASSLISAELSSPLHFGNGTRLTVT.